Listed below are T cell receptor beta chains from one sample, sequenced in a study of molecular identifiers for immune sequencing clone quantification. From the PCR reads, TCRdb called clonotypes with MiXCR, one entry per CDR3 protein. This table has about 630,000 distinct CDR3 sequences, roughly 27% appearing once. What was sequenced was naive CD8+ T cells from blood, with Jurkat cell RNA spiked in. The source is a human donor in good health. Some libraries in this study had Jurkat cell RNA spiked in. The CDR3 runs from the conserved cysteine through the conserved F or W. The D gene is left open where the match is weak. For some rows the clone size is stated as once, few or many, or as a class when expanded; others skip it.

d_call: TRBD1; cdr3_length: 14; clone_size: .; j_call: TRBJ2-7; v_call: TRBV20-1; cdr3_aa: CSARGPGQHDEQYF; cdr3_nt: TGCAGCGCTAGGGGCCCGGGACAGCACGACGAGCAGTACTTC
d_call: .; cdr3_length: 12; clone_size: .; j_call: TRBJ1-1; v_call: TRBV19; cdr3_aa: CASSLGSGEAFF; cdr3_nt: TGTGCCAGTAGCTTGGGGAGTGGTGAAGCTTTCTTT
d_call: TRBD1; cdr3_length: 12; clone_size: .; j_call: TRBJ2-1; v_call: TRBV12-3/TRBV12-4; cdr3_aa: CASRDRDHRQFF; cdr3_nt: TGTGCCAGCAGGGACAGGGATCATCGGCAGTTCTTC
d_call: .; cdr3_length: 13; clone_size: few; j_call: TRBJ2-7; v_call: TRBV27; cdr3_aa: CASRIQGSYEQYF; cdr3_nt: TGTGCCAGCAGGATACAGGGTTCCTACGAGCAGTACTTC
d_call: TRBD1; cdr3_length: 14; clone_size: many; j_call: TRBJ1-5; v_call: TRBV4-1; cdr3_aa: CASSPGQSNQPQHF; cdr3_nt: TGTGCCAGCAGCCCGGGACAGAGCAATCAGCCCCAGCATTTT
d_call: TRBD2; cdr3_length: 15; clone_size: .; j_call: TRBJ2-7; v_call: TRBV4-2; cdr3_aa: CASSQEVAGAYGQYF; cdr3_nt: TGTGCCAGCAGCCAAGAGGTGGCGGGAGCCTACGGGCAGTACTTC
d_call: .; cdr3_length: 15; clone_size: few; j_call: TRBJ1-4; v_call: TRBV12-3/TRBV12-4; cdr3_aa: CASSLIGNEVEKLFF; cdr3_nt: TGTGCCAGCAGTTTGATCGGGAACGAAGTTGAAAAACTGTTTTTT
d_call: TRBD2; cdr3_length: 15; clone_size: few; j_call: TRBJ2-7; v_call: TRBV4-3; cdr3_aa: CASSQDPAGANEQYF; cdr3_nt: TGCGCCAGCAGCCAAGACCCCGCGGGAGCGAACGAGCAGTACTTC
d_call: .; cdr3_length: 15; clone_size: .; j_call: TRBJ2-3; v_call: TRBV7-2; cdr3_aa: CASSLDGTLGAPPYF; cdr3_nt: TGTGCCAGCAGCTTAGACGGAACCTTAGGCGCTCCGCCGTATTTT
d_call: TRBD1; cdr3_length: 13; clone_size: many; j_call: TRBJ2-7; v_call: TRBV19; cdr3_aa: CATAGTGGNEQYF; cdr3_nt: TGTGCCACTGCCGGGACAGGGGGCAACGAGCAGTACTTC
d_call: .; cdr3_length: 16; clone_size: .; j_call: TRBJ2-3; v_call: TRBV12-3/TRBV12-4; cdr3_aa: CASSLDGGDSTDTQYF; cdr3_nt: TGTGCCAGCAGTTTAGATGGCGGGGACAGCACAGATACGCAGTATTTT
d_call: .; cdr3_length: 14; clone_size: .; j_call: TRBJ2-6; v_call: TRBV7-2; cdr3_aa: CASGFFSGANVLTF; cdr3_nt: TGTGCCAGCGGCTTTTTCTCTGGGGCCAACGTCCTGACTTTC
d_call: .; cdr3_length: 11; clone_size: few; j_call: TRBJ2-1; v_call: TRBV3-1; cdr3_aa: CASSHFNEQFF; cdr3_nt: TGTGCCAGCAGCCATTTTAATGAGCAGTTCTTC
d_call: .; cdr3_length: 11; clone_size: .; j_call: TRBJ2-2; v_call: TRBV13; cdr3_aa: CASCPEGGLFF; cdr3_nt: TGTGCCAGCTGCCCCGAGGGCGGGCTGTTTTTT
d_call: .; cdr3_length: 16; clone_size: many; j_call: TRBJ1-1; v_call: TRBV7-9; cdr3_aa: CASSYSVGGLNTEAFF; cdr3_nt: TGTGCCAGCAGCTACTCCGTAGGGGGTTTGAACACTGAAGCTTTCTTT
d_call: TRBD1; cdr3_length: 14; clone_size: many; j_call: TRBJ2-7; v_call: TRBV27; cdr3_aa: CASKQGAGGYEQYF; cdr3_nt: TGTGCCAGCAAACAGGGTGCAGGGGGCTACGAGCAGTACTTC
d_call: TRBD1; cdr3_length: 16; clone_size: .; j_call: TRBJ1-4; v_call: TRBV14; cdr3_aa: CASSQATAGGLEKLFF; cdr3_nt: TGTGCCAGCAGCCAAGCGACAGCAGGGGGATTAGAAAAACTGTTTTTT
d_call: TRBD2; cdr3_length: 23; clone_size: .; j_call: TRBJ2-3; v_call: TRBV23-1; cdr3_aa: CASSQIHPRTSGRASVSTDTQYF; cdr3_nt: TGCGCCAGCAGTCAAATTCATCCCCGGACTAGCGGGAGGGCCAGCGTTAGCACAGATACGCAGTATTTT
d_call: TRBD2; cdr3_length: 17; clone_size: .; j_call: TRBJ2-7; v_call: TRBV6-5; cdr3_aa: CASSYLPGVAGSYEQYF; cdr3_nt: TGTGCCAGCAGTTACTTGCCGGGTGTAGCGGGATCTTACGAGCAGTACTTC
d_call: .; cdr3_length: 15; clone_size: many; j_call: TRBJ1-4; v_call: TRBV7-9; cdr3_aa: CASSPWGGGGEKLFF; cdr3_nt: TGTGCCAGCAGCCCATGGGGAGGCGGTGGTGAAAAACTGTTTTTT